This T cell receptor (beta chain) came from a study of cytomegalovirus exposure and HLA in healthy donors (dated by TCRdb to the late 2010s). Turning to the overall study: An earlier analysis of approximately 640 of the donors reported about 250 Gb of sequence data and about 100 million unique TCR beta sequences from some 180 million T cells. About 330 gigabases of sequencing data and approximately 91 million unique TCR sequences made up an early release that covered several hundred HLA-typed donors. Of the 300 to 500 genotyped donors, approximately 81% were placed in the genetic ancestry cluster associated with self-reported Caucasian donors. The study was designed to test whether signatures of past pathogen exposure could be identified by cataloging public T cell receptors. Using immunosequencing, the study profiled T cell repertoires from about 610 subjects and related those repertoires to cytomegalovirus serostatus. Besides the first cohort of approximately 670 subjects, a separate validation cohort made up of over 95 different subjects was used. To predict cytomegalovirus infection status, the study combined high-throughput TCR immunosequencing, statistical association of individual TCRs with disease status, and machine learning. A later analysis re-analyzed previously published TCR beta repertoires from hundreds of donors and added high-resolution HLA genotyping to study TCR occurrence patterns. In the later analysis, no new phenotypic data were used to find candidate immune exposures; instead, reliance was placed on TCR beta sequences and their occurrence across donors. An earlier analysis of several hundred of the donors used high-throughput TCR beta sequencing to judge whether each TCR beta V gene segment behaved as functional or pseudogenic. Alongside the repertoire data, information on donor age, sex, ethnicity and CMV serostatus was compiled. A later genetic analysis used genome-wide SNP genotypes for about 65% of the roughly 700 donors, treating that subset as a discovery cohort. All discovery cohort repertoires had been generated on a single sequencing platform. Class I and class II HLA loci were covered by the typing at four-digit resolution. Typing coverage differed by locus: A, B, C, DRB1 and DQB1 were typed in roughly 620-630 donors, DQA1 in 500 to 550, DPA1 in some 600, and DPB1 in approximately 450. Five DR-DQ haplotypes were treated as single units for association and clustering because of strong linkage in the cohort. Among about 360 genotyped donors of the cohort, an average of approximately 240,000 unique TCR beta nucleotide sequences were sequenced per donor, 15% to 20% of them non-productive.

To note about this clone: Its antigen remains unidentified.

Paper-wide results and their limitations: Most TCR sequences were observed very rarely across donors, whereas some public TCRs were present in many individuals. According to the authors, the approach could potentially be generalized to other disease states and immunological phenotypes. In a later analysis, TCR association rates were found to vary across HLA loci, with the most associated TCRs seen for DRB1 alleles and the fewest for HLA-C alleles. Correlated functional status among segregating V segments might be attributable to linkage disequilibrium, but an unknown experimental factor could not be ruled out. In vitro tests confirmed that a few of the cytomegalovirus-associated TCR beta chains recognize cytomegalovirus antigens. The only immune exposure information available for the cohort was CMV serostatus. In the study, 150 to 200 TCR beta chains were listed as associated with cytomegalovirus. HLA typing was unavailable for some donors at each locus, so association tests used only the typed subset. According to a later genetic analysis, donors in an Asian-associated ancestry cluster had fewer N-insertions in productive TCRs than the roughly 670-donor mean. The classifier was reported to diagnose cytomegalovirus status with high specificity and sensitivity in both the original cohort and the validation cohort. A later genetic analysis associated a missense DCLRE1C variant with V-gene and J-gene trimming of TCR beta chains, and an independent cohort replicated the association. At a false discovery rate of 0.05, a later analysis linked 15,000 to 20,000 TCR beta sequences to specific HLA alleles. Presence/absence analyses assumed roughly uniform sequencing depth across donors, an assumption that may not hold. This cohort had only TCR beta chains sequenced, and the lack of alpha or paired-chain data limited which features could be detected. According to a later analysis, most CMV-associated TCR beta chains appeared to be HLA-restricted, and the HLA associations seemed to be driven largely by CMV exposure. A further reported finding was that TCR beta sequences accurately predicted the HLA-A and HLA-B alleles for most subjects in the first cohort. In a later analysis, HLA-associated TCR beta chains showed more clonal expansion and lower generation probabilities than non-associated chains that were equally common. A group of highly shared sequence variants was considered likely to be a technical artifact of the sequencing pipeline. The earlier analysis of approximately 540 of the donors excluded roughly 17 rarely observed V segments, including chromosome 9 orphons, because counts were too low. Strong co-occurrence of HLA alleles, especially DR and DQ, made assigning TCR associations to individual alleles difficult. Several of the top co-occurrence clusters appeared to be linked to parvovirus B19, influenza, CMV and Epstein-Barr virus, according to a later analysis. In an earlier analysis of 587 of the donors, most TCR beta V segments appeared in productive rearrangements about 90% or about 30% of the time, broadly matching IMGT annotations. Because the 87-base-pair reads could not distinguish some IMGT-functional V segments, including TRBV6-2 and TRBV6-3, those segments were excluded.

The CDR3, cysteine through phenylalanine, is 12 amino acids long. Only the CDR3 portion is preserved as DNA: 36 bases, with reading frame beginning at the first base. Trimming costs V 6 bases and J 5 bases, and their ends lie 11 bases apart. The germline V gene (reference sequence) supplies CDR1 MNHNY and CDR2 SVGAGI. The library was obtained by the immunoSEQ multiplex PCR assay. The multiplex PCR relied on a mix of 60 forward primers for TCR Vbeta segments and 13 reverse primers for TCR Jbeta segments. The CDR3 region of rearranged TCR beta genes was amplified from genomic DNA by a multiplex PCR assay. On the Illumina HiSeq System, the amplified TCR beta libraries were sequenced as 87-base-pair reads. The original pipeline was this. Across the roughly 700 repertoires, a later analysis counted tens of millions of unique TCR beta chains, about 10 million of which were shared by at least two donors. A nearest-neighbor algorithm error-corrected the raw reads and collapsed the reads into unique sequences, merging closely related sequences to remove PCR and sequencing errors. V, D and J gene segments were assigned by aligning CDR3 sequences to IMGT reference sequences. For a sequence to be retained, at least a six-nucleotide match to both a V gene segment and a J gene segment was required. A rearrangement was called productive if the CDR3 had no stop codons and remained in frame with V and J, and every other rearrangement was called non-productive. Following IMGT convention, CDR3 was defined as the stretch from the second conserved V-encoded cysteine to the conserved J-encoded phenylalanine. The earlier analysis of about 610 of the donors excluded sequences that lacked an unambiguous match to a single V gene segment. In an earlier analysis of more than 500 of the donors, a V segment was called functional when productive rearrangements were above 56.7%, and segregating when the standard deviation between donors exceeded 5%. A statistical classification framework was built for diagnosing cytomegalovirus status from the catalog of TCR beta chain sequences. A later analysis assigned V and J genes by comparing TCR nucleotide sequences with IMGT/GENE-DB human TR gene sequences. In a later analysis, CDR3 sequences and most-parsimonious VDJ recombination scenarios were assigned using the TCRdist pipeline. In a later analysis, each TCR beta chain was defined by its CDR3 amino acid sequence together with its V-gene family, and reads without a unique V-gene family were excluded. In a later analysis, 450 to 600 highly shared, low-generation-probability nucleotide sequences were removed to address suspected cross-contamination and a sequencing artifact. In a later analysis, a clonal expansion index for each public chain was calculated from normalized within-repertoire ranks of inferred template counts. In a later analysis, generation probabilities were computed with a VDJ recombination model fitted to out-of-frame rearrangements, and the resulting probabilities were checked against IGoR. A later analysis scored TCR-TCR, TCR-HLA and TCR-CMV co-occurrence with hypergeometric tests, applying a repertoire-size bias correction to TCR pairs. In a later analysis, false discovery rates were estimated by permuting HLA or CMV assignments 20 times. In a later analysis, co-occurring TCRs were grouped using DBSCAN, with TCRdist sequence similarity added in when clustering inside HLA-allele-positive subsets. Co-occurrence clustering excluded repertoires with fewer than 30,000 or more than 120,000 public chains, plus five with anomalous nucleotide sharing. What TCRdb holds here is the immuneACCESS table cut down to in-frame rearrangements. Part of the clones is not present; checked against another copy, under half of the missing clones reflect an unresolved V gene, and the others are unexplained. That table is the source of V, J and clone size, and D and trimming were worked out from the DNA. Per the sample table, the count is 45,000 to 50,000 clones. The ten largest make up 17% of the sample.

The cohort consisted of hundreds of healthy bone marrow donors. At the time of sampling, all cohort members were nominally healthy, though unrecorded immune exposures were likely present. The donor was CMV seronegative and was included in the group of a few hundred seronegative cohort members. A peripheral blood sample was provided by each donor, and peripheral blood mononuclear cells were used for TCR beta sequencing. Genomic DNA was extracted from the blood cell samples with the Qiagen DNeasy Blood Extraction Kit. The TCR was taken from a male donor in good health and CMV-seronegative. Sequenced material: PBMCs. This chain joins TRBV6-6 to TRBJ2-7, with an unclear D gene assignment. CDR3 reads: CASSRNRDEQYF. The bases read TGTGCCAGCAGCCGAAACAGAGACGAGCAGTACTTC.